A single sample gave rise to the 14 T cell receptor beta chains below, sequenced in a study of blood T cell repertoires in COVID-19. Sequencing used immunoSEQ multiplex PCR; TCRdb keeps in-frame clones, though not all of them. The sample lists 90,000 to 150,000 clones; over 75% were seen once. Sequencing was carried out using peripheral blood. The receptors derive from a man between 65 and 80 years old with active or convalescent COVID-19.

The chain combines TRBV6-6 with TRBJ2-7; D is perhaps TRBD2 (6 bases). Germline-derived CDR1 and CDR2 are MNHNY and SVGAGI (reference sequence). Trimming shortened V by 2 bases and J by 4 bases, and 12 bases separated the two germline ends. CDR3 length: 14 residues. The CDR3 coding sequence is TGTGCCAGCAGTTACGATGAGGGGAGGTACGAGCAGTACTTC. Its translation: CASSYDEGRYEQYF.

The chain uses TRBV2 and TRBJ1-5, with D tentatively TRBD1 (6 bases). With 8 bases removed from V and 3 bases from J, the gap between germline ends came to 14 bases. Germline V gene sequence: CDR1 SNHLY, CDR2 FYNNEI. The CDR3 has 14 amino acids. The CDR3 spells CASGPTGANQPQHF. CDR3 sequence (DNA): TGTGCCAGCGGGCCGACAGGCGCCAATCAGCCCCAGCATTTT. Looking up the rest from reference TRBV2 and TRBJ1-5 gives the full variable domain: EPEVTQTPSHQVTQMGQEVILRCVPISNHLYFYWYRQILGQKVEFLVSFYNNEISEKSEIFDDQFSVERPDGSNFTLKIRSTKLEDSAMYFCASGPTGANQPQHFGDGTRLSIL.

Worth noting for this clone: At one boundary the junction diverges from the germline segment, which might be a read error. The chain couples TRBV5-1 to TRBJ2-1, with TRBD2 matching over 9 bases. This CDR3 has 16 residues. CDR1 SGHRS and CDR2 YFSETQ come from the germline V gene. The CDR3, as DNA: TGCGCCAGCAGCAACGGACTAGCGCCCTCCAACAATGAGCAGTTCTTC. Amino acids: CASSNGLAPSNNEQFF.

The chain combines TRBV6-5 with TRBJ1-2; 8 bases are a match to TRBD1. The V segment lost 8 bases and the J segment 3 bases; nucleotides outside the gene matches: 8. The CDR3 covers 14 residues. The germline CDR1 and CDR2 sequences are MNHEY and SVGAGI. The CDR3 loop reads CASQKTGDHYGYTF. The DNA for the CDR3 is TGTGCCAGCCAAAAGACAGGGGACCACTATGGCTACACCTTC.

The chain is built from TRBV7-9 and TRBJ2-1; 9 bases line up with TRBD2. V gave up 4 bases and J gave up 9 bases; unmatched junction bases: 13. There are 16 residues in the CDR3. Germline V CDR1 and CDR2: SEHNR, FQNEAQ (reference sequence). CDR3 protein: CASSSGPGVAGVEQFF. CDR3 bases: TGTGCCAGCAGCTCCGGTCCCGGGGTAGCGGGAGTTGAGCAGTTCTTC.

This clone was counted a few times. The V gene is TRBV6-5, the J gene TRBJ2-7; possible D gene TRBD2, 6 bases. The CDR3 extends over 13 amino acids. Germline lookup yields CDR1 MNHEY and CDR2 SVGAGI. The ends were cut back, 7 bases at V and 6 bases at J, with 16 bases in the middle. The CDR3 here is CASIRGFSSEQYF. Here the CDR3 DNA reads TGTGCCAGCATCCGGGGGTTTTCGAGCGAGCAGTACTTC.

V and J are TRBV6-6 and TRBJ2-7, with D perhaps matching TRBD1 (7 bases). The germline CDR1 and CDR2 sequences are MNHNY and SVGAGI (reference sequence). This CDR3 is 13 amino acids long. The V and J ends lost 8 bases and 9 bases respectively, with 20 bases between them. CDR3 sequence (DNA): TGTGCCAGCGGAGGGGACAGCGGTCTGTGGCAGTACTTC. Encoded protein: CASGGDSGLWQYF.

The chain has TRBV18 and TRBJ2-3; D is uncertain. V was shortened by 2 bases and J by 1 base, with 16 bases between the two germline ends. The CDR3 consists of 17 residues. The germline V gene encodes CDR1 KGHSH and CDR2 LQKENI. CDR3 sequence reads: CASSPTYSTRGTDTQYF. The CDR3 DNA is TGTGCCAGCTCACCAACTTACTCAACGAGAGGCACAGATACGCAGTATTTT.

V is TRBV7-3 and J is TRBJ2-7, with D perhaps TRBD1 (6 bases). This CDR3 region has 16 residues. V was clipped by 0 bases and J by 3 bases, with 15 bases between them. Germline assignment: CDR1 SGHTA and CDR2 FQGTGA. CDR3 nucleotide sequence: TGTGCCAGCAGCTTAACCGCCGGGGACAACAACTACGAGCAGTACTTC. Translated: CASSLTAGDNNYEQYF.

The V call is TRBV28, the J call TRBJ2-5; TRBD2 aligns across 7 bases. With V trimmed by 7 bases and J by 2 bases, 10 bases remained unmatched. This CDR3 has 15 amino acids. Germline V gives CDR1 MDHEN, CDR2 SYDVKM. The CDR3 coding sequence is TGTGCCAGCAAGAGAGCTAGCGGAGGGCAAGAGACCCAGTACTTC. The encoded protein is CASKRASGGQETQYF.

In its sample, this clone was seen once. The V gene is TRBV18, the J gene TRBJ1-4; D uncertain. CDR1 and CDR2 (germline): KGHSH, LQKENI. V was shortened by 0 bases and J by 3 bases, with 11 bases between the two germline ends. The CDR3 runs to 16 residues. CDR3 region: CASSPPSAAANEKLFF. The CDR3 nucleotides read TGTGCCAGCTCACCACCGTCAGCGGCAGCTAATGAAAAACTGTTTTTT.

The chain links TRBV28 to TRBJ2-7; D is perhaps TRBD1 (6 bases). The CDR3 has 14 residues. The germline V and J ends were trimmed by 9 bases and 2 bases, with 17 bases remaining between them. Germline-derived CDR1 and CDR2 are MDHEN and SYDVKM. The CDR3 coding sequence is TGTGCCAGTAAGGATGGGGACATAGCCTACGAGCAGTACTTC. This encodes CASKDGDIAYEQYF.

CDR3 amino acids: CASSGGTDSHQETQYF. CDR3 DNA sequence: TGTGCCAGCAGCGGCGGGACAGACAGCCATCAAGAGACCCAGTACTTC. This sequence joins TRBV7-9 and TRBJ2-5; a weak D match, TRBD1 (7 bases). The germline gives CDR1 SEHNR, CDR2 FQNEAQ (reference sequence). Trimming removed 5 bases at V and 2 bases at J, with 18 bases between. The CDR3 runs to 16 residues.

The J gene is TRBJ2-1, the V gene TRBV27; 8 nucleotides line up with TRBD2. Looked up from germline, CDR1 is MNHEY and CDR2 is SMNVEV (reference sequence). The CDR3 extends over 15 amino acids. J lost 5 bases, V lost 4 bases, and 7 bases had no gene match. The CDR3 DNA sequence: TGTGCCAGCAGTTCGAAAGGACTAGCCAACAATGAGCAGTTCTTC. This codes for CASSSKGLANNEQFF.